A single sample gave rise to the 16 T cell receptor beta chains below, sequenced in a study of CD8+CD57+ T cells in acquired aplastic anemia. The sequenced patients had an expansion of CD8+CD57+ cells seen by flow cytometry. The TCR beta profiling, which covered VDJ combination and CDR3 sequence, was carried out using genomic DNA as the template. TCRdb redid the calling of the reads with MiXCR, one entry per CDR3 protein. The sample lists approximately 300,000 distinct CDR3 sequences, about three fifths occurring once. The source material was sorted CD4+, CD8+, or CD8+CD57+ T cells (not recorded which) from PBMCs. These receptors were obtained from a human donor with aplastic anemia.

This chain connects TRBV3-1 to TRBJ2-5; D not certain. The V gene's germline CDR1 is LGHDT and CDR2 YNNKEL (reference sequence). CDR3 length equals 12 residues. The V end was cut by 0 bases, the J end by 4 bases, with 3 bases between. CDR3 nucleotides: TGTGCCAGCAGCCAAGAGACAGAGACCCAGTACTTC. Its translation is CASSQETETQYF.

The chain links TRBV19 to TRBJ1-2; TRBD1 is a possible D gene (6 bases). Germline assignment: CDR1 LNHDA and CDR2 SQIVND (reference sequence). CDR3 size: 13 residues. The ends were cut back, 3 bases at V and 4 bases at J, with 9 bases in the middle. Here the CDR3 reads CASSIGQPYGYTF. The CDR3 DNA reads TGTGCCAGTAGTATCGGACAGCCCTATGGCTACACCTTC.

The chain carries TRBV7-8 and TRBJ1-3; TRBD1 might be the D (5 bases). V was trimmed by 3 bases and J by 3 bases, leaving 15 bases between them. In germline, CDR1 is SGHVS, CDR2 FQNEAQ. The CDR3 runs to 16 residues. The CDR3 region has the DNA TGTGCCAGCAGCTTCGCCCTCCAGGGAGGTGGAAACACCATATATTTT. Translation gives CASSFALQGGGNTIYF. The whole variable domain, filled in from reference TRBV7-8 and TRBJ1-3, reads GAGVSQSPRYKVAKRGQDVALRCDPISGHVSLFWYQQALGQGPEFLTYFQNEAQLDKSGLPSDRFFAERPEGSVSTLKIQRTQQEDSAVYLCASSFALQGGGNTIYFGEGSWLTVV.

Only one count was recorded for this clonotype. V usage is TRBV2 and J usage is TRBJ2-3; TRBD2 aligns across 7 bases. With 6 bases clipped from V and 14 bases from J, the junction kept 5 bases outside the gene matches. Germline values: CDR1 SNHLY, CDR2 FYNNEI. This CDR3 is 10 amino acids long. The CDR3 nucleotides are TGTGCCAGCAGGGGGGGGGTGACGTATTTT. This sequence encodes CASRGGVTYF.

The CDR3 bases are TGTGCCAGCAGCTTATCAGGGGCCTACAATGAGCAGTTCTTC. As protein: CASSLSGAYNEQFF. The chain recombines TRBV7-3 with TRBJ2-1; D is possibly TRBD1 (6 bases). V was trimmed by 2 bases and J by 2 bases, leaving 7 bases between them. Per the germline V gene, CDR1 is SGHTA and CDR2 is FQGTGA. The length of the CDR3 is 14 residues. Full variable domain (missing parts from reference TRBV7-3 and TRBJ2-1): GAGVSQTPSNKVTEKGKYVELRCDPISGHTALYWYRQSLGQGPEFLIYFQGTGAADDSGLPNDRFFAVRPEGSVSTLKIQRTERGDSAVYLCASSLSGAYNEQFFGPGTRLTVL.

The V call is TRBV5-6, the J call TRBJ2-2, with a possible D match to TRBD1 (5 bases). The CDR3 runs to 16 residues. V lost 2 bases, J lost 6 bases, and 17 bases lay in between. CDR1 is SGHDT, CDR2 YYEEEE, per germline. CDR3 nucleotides: TGTGCCAGCAGCTTAGGCTCAGGGATTGACGCCGGGGAGCTGTTTTTT. Translating it yields CASSLGSGIDAGELFF.

This clonotype was picked up a small number of times. A read error is possible here, since a much larger clone lies one base away. Given the absence of the conserved phenylalanine or tryptophan at the CDR3 end, a read error is likely. The chain links TRBV4-1 to TRBJ1-2; 7 bases align to TRBD1. CDR3 size: 15 residues. Trimming removed 1 base from V and 4 bases from J; junction bases left unmatched: 6. Germline CDR1 is MGHRA and CDR2 is YSYEKL. CDR3 DNA sequence: TGCGCCAGCAGCCAAGCTTCGACAGGGCCCTATGGCTACACCTCC. Its translation is CASSQASTGPYGYTS.

CDR3 nucleotides: TGTGCCACCAGTGATTTGCTTGGACTTACCACGTATTTT. The encoded protein is CATSDLLGLTTYF. The gene calls are TRBV24-1 and TRBJ2-3, with a weak D call TRBD2 (5 bases). This CDR3 is 13 amino acids long. CDR1 is KGHDR and CDR2 is SFDVKD in the germline V gene. V lost 0 bases and J lost 14, with 14 bases in between.

V usage is TRBV19 and J usage is TRBJ1-2; no definite D call. V was trimmed by 7 bases and J by 3 bases, leaving 9 bases between them. This CDR3 has 12 amino acids. Germline CDR1 and CDR2: LNHDA and SQIVND (reference sequence). CDR3 protein: CASTGFDYGYTF. The CDR3 region has the DNA TGTGCCAGTACGGGCTTCGACTATGGCTACACCTTC.

This clonotype has only one observation. V is TRBV5-1 and J is TRBJ2-3; TRBD1 is a possible D gene (6 bases). Germline loops: CDR1 SGHRS, CDR2 YFSETQ. V was trimmed by 0 bases and J by 5 bases, leaving 10 bases between them. The CDR3 runs 14 residues. The CDR3, as DNA: TGCGCCAGCAGCTTGGGGGGGACAATAGATACGCAGTATTTT. Protein sequence: CASSLGGTIDTQYF.

About this clonotype: The junction and the germline gene differ at one end; a read error may be behind it. The chain links TRBV15 to TRBJ2-3; TRBD2 aligns across 9 bases. The V gene's germline CDR1 is LNHNV and CDR2 YYDKDF (reference sequence). The CDR3 extends over 16 amino acids. In DNA, the CDR3 is TGTGCCACCAGCCCCCCGAGCAGCGGGAGGACAGATGCGCAGTATTTT. Translation gives CATSPPSSGRTDAQYF.

CDR3 sequence: CASTIGLAGNEQFF. CDR3 bases: TGTGCCAGCACCATCGGACTAGCGGGTAATGAGCAGTTCTTC. The V call is TRBV7-8, the J call TRBJ2-1; 11 nucleotides match TRBD2. V lost 7 bases and J lost 7; bases outside the gene matches: 6. CDR1 and CDR2 (germline): SGHVS, FQNEAQ. The CDR3 totals 14 residues.

There are many counts of this clonotype. The chain uses TRBV19 and TRBJ1-1; perhaps TRBD1 as D (6 bases). The V gene lost 6 bases and the J gene lost 5 bases, with 16 bases spanning the gap. Germline CDR1 is LNHDA and CDR2 is SQIVND (reference sequence). The CDR3 extends over 14 amino acids. CDR3 bases: TGTGCCAGTAGGAACCCAGGGGCGAGGACTGAAGCTTTCTTT. Translated, it gives CASRNPGARTEAFF.

This clonotype was recorded many times. The chain has TRBV9 and TRBJ2-2; no firm D call. This CDR3 has 14 amino acids. Germline CDR1 reads SGDLS; CDR2 reads YYNGEE. The ends were cut back, 3 bases at V and 2 bases at J, with 8 bases in the middle. CDR3 bases: TGTGCCAGCAGCGGCCGGACCAACACCGGGGAGCTGTTTTTT. This gives the protein CASSGRTNTGELFF.

The chain has TRBV5-6 and TRBJ1-1, with D unclear. CDR1 and CDR2 (germline): SGHDT, YYEEEE. The germline V and J ends were trimmed by 0 bases and 10 bases, with 13 bases remaining between them. The CDR3 totals 13 residues. The CDR3 sequence: CASSLVGDRRAFF. CDR3 bases: TGTGCCAGCAGCTTGGTAGGAGATCGCCGAGCTTTCTTT.

The chain carries TRBV10-1 and TRBJ2-7, with 14 nucleotides matching TRBD2. J lost 0 bases, V lost 7 bases, and 14 bases had no gene match. The CDR3 runs to 19 residues. Germline lookup yields CDR1 WNHNN and CDR2 SYGVQD (reference sequence). The CDR3 region has the DNA TGCGCCAGCATCGGGACTAGCGGGGGTGCACCTCCGTGCTCCTACGAGCAGTACTTC. As protein: CASIGTSGGAPPCSYEQYF.